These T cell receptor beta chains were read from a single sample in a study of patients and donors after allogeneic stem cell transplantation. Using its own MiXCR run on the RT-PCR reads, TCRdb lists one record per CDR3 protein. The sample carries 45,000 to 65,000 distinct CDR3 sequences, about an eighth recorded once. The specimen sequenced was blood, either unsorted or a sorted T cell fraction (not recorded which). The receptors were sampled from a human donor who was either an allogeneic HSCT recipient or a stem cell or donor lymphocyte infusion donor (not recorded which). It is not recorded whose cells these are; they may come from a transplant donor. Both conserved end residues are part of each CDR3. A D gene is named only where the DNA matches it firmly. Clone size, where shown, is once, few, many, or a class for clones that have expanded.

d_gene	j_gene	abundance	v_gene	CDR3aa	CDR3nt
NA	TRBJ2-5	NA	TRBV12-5	CASGNSAFETQYF	TGTGCTAGTGGTAACAGCGCTTTTGAGACCCAGTACTTC
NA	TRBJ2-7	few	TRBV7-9	CASSFVPGDWKDEQYF	TGTGCCAGCAGCTTCGTTCCGGGAGATTGGAAGGACGAGCAGTACTTC
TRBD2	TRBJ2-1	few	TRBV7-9	CASSFLAGGMYNEQFF	TGTGCCAGCAGCTTTTTAGCGGGAGGAATGTACAATGAGCAGTTCTTC
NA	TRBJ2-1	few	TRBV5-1	CASSARTVSSYNEQFF	TGCGCCAGCAGCGCTAGGACCGTCAGCTCCTACAATGAGCAGTTCTTC
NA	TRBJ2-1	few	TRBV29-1	CSVYRYNEQFF	TGCAGCGTTTATCGGTACAATGAGCAGTTCTTC
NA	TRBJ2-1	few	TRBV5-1	CASSLAGSVGGTYNEQFF	TGCGCCAGCAGCTTGGCCGGGTCGGTGGGGGGAACCTACAATGAGCAGTTCTTC
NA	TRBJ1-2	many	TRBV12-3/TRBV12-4	CASSLQGASGYTF	TGTGCCAGCAGTTTGCAGGGCGCCTCTGGCTACACCTTC
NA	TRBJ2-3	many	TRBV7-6	CASTPGTGTDTQYF	TGTGCCAGCACGCCGGGTACCGGCACAGATACGCAGTATTTT
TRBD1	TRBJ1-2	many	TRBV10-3	CAIGDRGHYGYTF	TGTGCCATCGGGGACAGGGGACACTATGGCTACACCTTC
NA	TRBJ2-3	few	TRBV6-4	CASSDFPDPSTDTQYF	TGTGCCAGCAGTGACTTCCCGGATCCTAGCACAGATACGCAGTATTTT
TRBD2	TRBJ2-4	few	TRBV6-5	CASSRTAGEVIQYF	TGTGCCAGCAGCAGGACCGCGGGAGAGGTCATTCAGTACTTC
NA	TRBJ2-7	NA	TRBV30	CAWSHSLAYEQYF	TGTGCCTGGAGTCATAGCCTGGCCTACGAGCAGTACTTC
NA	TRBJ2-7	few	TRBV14	CASSQDTKNYEQYF	TGTGCCAGCAGCCAAGATACTAAGAATTACGAGCAGTACTTC
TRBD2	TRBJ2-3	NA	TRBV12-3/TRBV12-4	CASSFPGTSGPADTQYF	TGTGCCAGCAGTTTCCCTGGGACTAGCGGTCCGGCAGATACGCAGTATTTT
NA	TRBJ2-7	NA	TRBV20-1	CSARDRHEQYF	TGCAGTGCTAGAGACAGACACGAGCAGTACTTC
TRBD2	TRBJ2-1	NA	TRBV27	CASSSEREWGDEQFF	TGTGCCAGCAGTTCAGAGCGGGAGTGGGGCGATGAGCAGTTCTTC
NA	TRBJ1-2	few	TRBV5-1	CASSLDGGSNYGYTF	TGCGCCAGCAGCCTCGATGGGGGATCGAACTATGGCTACACCTTC
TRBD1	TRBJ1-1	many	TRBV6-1	CASSESGGPNTEAFF	TGTGCCAGCAGTGAGTCAGGGGGCCCGAACACTGAAGCTTTCTTT
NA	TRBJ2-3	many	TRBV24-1	CATSDYGLTSTDTQYF	TGTGCCACCAGTGATTATGGCTTAACTAGCACAGATACGCAGTATTTT
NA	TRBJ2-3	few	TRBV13	CASSFRRLSDTQYF	TGTGCCAGCAGCTTCCGACGGCTTTCAGATACGCAGTATTTT
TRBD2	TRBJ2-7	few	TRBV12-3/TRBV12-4	CASSPPTGEGYEQYF	TGTGCCAGCAGTCCCCCAACGGGGGAGGGGTACGAGCAGTACTTC
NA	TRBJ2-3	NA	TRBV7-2	CASSVRLAASTDTQYF	TGTGCCAGCAGCGTCCGGTTAGCGGCTAGCACAGATACGCAGTATTTT
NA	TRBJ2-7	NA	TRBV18	CASSPDSSYEQYF	TGTGCCAGCTCACCAGACAGCTCCTACGAGCAGTACTTC
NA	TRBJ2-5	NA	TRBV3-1	CASTLAYRIGETQYF	TGTGCCAGCACCCTGGCATACAGGATCGGCGAGACCCAGTACTTC
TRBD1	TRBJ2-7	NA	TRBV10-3	CAIRADREQYF	TGTGCCATCAGAGCGGACAGGGAGCAGTACTTC
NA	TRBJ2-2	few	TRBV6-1	CASSDWGANTGELFF	TGTGCCAGCAGTGACTGGGGCGCGAACACCGGGGAGCTGTTTTTT
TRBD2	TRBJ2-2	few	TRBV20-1	CSPREARSGTGELFF	TGCAGTCCGCGGGAGGCCCGATCCGGCACCGGGGAGCTGTTTTTT
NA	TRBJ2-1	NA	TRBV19	CASRTHNEQFF	TGTGCCAGTAGGACACACAATGAGCAGTTCTTC
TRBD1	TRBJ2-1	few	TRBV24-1	CATSDFPGTGGVSANEQFF	TGTGCCACCAGTGATTTTCCCGGGACAGGGGGCGTTTCGGCCAATGAGCAGTTCTTC
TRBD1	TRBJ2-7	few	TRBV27	CASSPLGTGFDYEQYF	TGTGCCAGCAGTCCTTTGGGGACAGGGTTCGACTACGAGCAGTACTTC
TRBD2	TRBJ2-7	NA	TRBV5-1	CASSSPGGYEQYF	TGCGCCAGCAGCTCCCCGGGAGGATACGAGCAGTACTTC